This TCR beta chain was recovered during a study of shared clonotypes between healthy human individuals. Study conclusions and caveats: Of the naive CD4 clonotypes, around 4.8% were shared across several donors. Sample collection involved blood only; tissue repertoires are likely different. Few donors limited the genetic and exposure-history diversity represented. The study found lower generation probabilities in non-shared clonotypes than in those shared by all four donors.

Generated by immunoSEQ multiplex PCR, the TCRdb table keeps only in-frame clones and is missing some. The sample has over a million clones, approximately 96% seen once. Regarding this clone: Antigen specificity is unknown.

The clonotype originates from a man in his thirties or forties in good health. Sequences were obtained from naive CD4+ T cells sorted from blood. The subset was: CD45RA+ positively selected.

CDR3 bases: TGTGCCACCAGCTACAGGTCATCTAATGAAAAACTGTTTTTT. Translated, it gives CATSYRSSNEKLFF. V is TRBV15 and J is TRBJ1-4; D is possibly TRBD1 (5 bases). CDR3 length equals 14 residues. Germline assignment: CDR1 LNHNV and CDR2 YYDKDF (reference sequence). Trimming removed 5 bases from V and 3 bases from J, with 10 bases in between.